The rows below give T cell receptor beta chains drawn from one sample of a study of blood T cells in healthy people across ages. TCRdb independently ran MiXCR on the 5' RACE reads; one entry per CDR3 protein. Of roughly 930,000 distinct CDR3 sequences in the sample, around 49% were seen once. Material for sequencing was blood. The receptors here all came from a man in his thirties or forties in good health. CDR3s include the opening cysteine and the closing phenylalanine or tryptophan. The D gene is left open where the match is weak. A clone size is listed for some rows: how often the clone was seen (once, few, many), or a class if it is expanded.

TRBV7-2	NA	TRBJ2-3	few	CASSVGGRSDTQYF	TGTGCCAGCAGCGTGGGGGGCCGATCAGATACGCAGTATTTT
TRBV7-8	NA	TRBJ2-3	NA	CASSFGAGTQYF	TGTGCCAGCAGCTTTGGGGCGGGTACGCAGTATTTT
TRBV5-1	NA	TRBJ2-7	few	CASSFAGDPYEQYF	TGCGCCAGCAGCTTCGCAGGGGACCCATACGAGCAGTACTTC
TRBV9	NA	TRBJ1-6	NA	CASSVGPPNSPLHF	TGTGCCAGCAGCGTAGGGCCCCCCAATTCACCCCTCCACTTT
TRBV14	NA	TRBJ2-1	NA	CASSQGPGWRGNEQFF	TGTGCCAGCAGCCAGGGGCCAGGGTGGAGGGGCAATGAGCAGTTCTTC
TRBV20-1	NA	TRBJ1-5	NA	CSAREGRAFNQPQHF	TGCAGTGCTAGAGAGGGTAGGGCCTTCAATCAGCCCCAGCATTTT
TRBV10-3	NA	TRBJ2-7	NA	CAISRAVDEQYF	TGTGCCATCAGCAGGGCGGTTGACGAGCAGTACTTC
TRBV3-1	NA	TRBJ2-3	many	CASSQVAGSTDTQYF	TGTGCCAGCAGCCAAGTTGCGGGGAGCACAGATACGCAGTATTTT
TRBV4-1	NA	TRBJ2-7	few	CASSQNQDSLSYEQYF	TGCGCCAGCAGCCAAAATCAGGACAGCCTATCCTACGAGCAGTACTTC
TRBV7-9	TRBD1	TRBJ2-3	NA	CASSPSGQTTDTQYF	TGTGCCAGCAGCCCCTCGGGACAGACCACAGATACGCAGTATTTT
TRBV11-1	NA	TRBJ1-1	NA	CASSSAGSTEAFF	TGTGCCAGCAGCTCGGCAGGGAGCACTGAAGCTTTCTTT
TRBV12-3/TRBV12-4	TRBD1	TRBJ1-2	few	CASRRTGARYGYTF	TGTGCCAGCAGGAGGACAGGGGCACGCTATGGCTACACCTTC
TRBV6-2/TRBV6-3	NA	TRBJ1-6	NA	CASSYSFSGYNSPLHF	TGTGCCAGCAGTTACTCGTTTTCCGGTTATAATTCACCCCTCCACTTT
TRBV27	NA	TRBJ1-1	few	CASSLRAGLMNTEAFF	TGTGCCAGCAGTTTAAGGGCAGGCCTAATGAACACTGAAGCTTTCTTT
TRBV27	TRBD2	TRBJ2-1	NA	CASSPPGLAGIYNEQFF	TGTGCCAGCAGTCCACCGGGACTAGCGGGAATATACAATGAGCAGTTCTTC
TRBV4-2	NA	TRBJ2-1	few	CASSQGGQSSYNEQFF	TGTGCCAGCAGCCAAGGGGGTCAGAGCTCCTACAATGAGCAGTTCTTC
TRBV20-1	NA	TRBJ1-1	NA	CSANVRDEAFF	TGCAGTGCCAATGTCCGGGACGAAGCTTTCTTT
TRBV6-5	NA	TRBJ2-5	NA	CASRGTKETQYF	TGTGCCAGCAGGGGGACCAAAGAGACCCAGTACTTC
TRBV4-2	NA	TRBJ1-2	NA	CASSQDVRGDYGYTF	TGTGCCAGCAGCCAAGATGTACGGGGGGACTATGGCTACACCTTC
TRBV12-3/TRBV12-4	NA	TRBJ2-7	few	CASSLRGKYEQYF	TGTGCCAGCAGTTTAAGGGGAAAGTACGAGCAGTACTTC
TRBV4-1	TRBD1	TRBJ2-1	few	CASSQGRDRGFNEQFF	TGCGCCAGCAGCCAGGGAAGGGACAGGGGATTCAATGAGCAGTTCTTC
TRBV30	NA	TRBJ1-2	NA	CAWRVRVGAGGYTF	TGTGCCTGGCGTGTCAGGGTAGGAGCTGGTGGCTACACCTTC
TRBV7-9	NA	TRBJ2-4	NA	CASSLEELAKNIQYF	TGTGCCAGCAGCTTAGAAGAGCTAGCCAAAAACATTCAGTACTTC
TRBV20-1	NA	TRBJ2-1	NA	CSARDPLAGADNEQFF	TGCAGTGCTAGAGATCCCCTTGCGGGGGCAGACAATGAGCAGTTCTTC
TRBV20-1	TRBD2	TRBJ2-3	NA	CSAREGLAGGFDTQYF	TGCAGTGCTAGGGAGGGACTAGCGGGGGGGTTTGATACGCAGTATTTT
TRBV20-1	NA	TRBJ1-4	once	CSARTDVNEKLFF	TGCAGTGCTAGGACAGACGTTAATGAAAAACTGTTTTTT
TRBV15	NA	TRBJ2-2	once	CATSLTSALAPGELFF	TGTGCCACCAGCCTGACCTCGGCACTAGCTCCCGGGGAGCTGTTTTTT
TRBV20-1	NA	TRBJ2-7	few	CSASWQAPYEQYF	TGCAGTGCTAGTTGGCAGGCTCCCTACGAGCAGTACTTC
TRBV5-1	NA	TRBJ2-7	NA	CASSADSGAYEQYF	TGCGCCAGCAGCGCCGACTCCGGAGCCTACGAGCAGTACTTC
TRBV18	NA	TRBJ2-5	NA	CASSTDVKETQYF	TGTGCCAGCTCAACGGACGTTAAAGAGACCCAGTACTTC
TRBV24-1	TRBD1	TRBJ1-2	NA	CATSDTGQGDYGYTF	TGTGCCACCAGTGACACGGGACAGGGGGACTATGGCTACACCTTC
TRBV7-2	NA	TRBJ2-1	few	CASSLMYEQFF	TGTGCCAGCAGCTTAATGTATGAGCAGTTCTTC
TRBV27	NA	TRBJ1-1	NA	CASSLGRTITEAFF	TGTGCCAGCAGCCTCGGACGGACGATCACTGAAGCTTTCTTT
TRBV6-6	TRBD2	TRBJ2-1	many	CASRAGGSYNEQFF	TGTGCCAGCAGAGCGGGGGGCTCCTACAATGAGCAGTTCTTC
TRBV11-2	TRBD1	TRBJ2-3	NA	CASSRGQFSTDTQYF	TGTGCCAGCAGCCGGGGACAGTTTAGCACAGATACGCAGTATTTT
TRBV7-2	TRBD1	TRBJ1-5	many	CASSYRGQQPQHF	TGTGCCAGCAGCTACAGGGGGCAGCAGCCCCAGCATTTT
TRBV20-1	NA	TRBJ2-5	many	CSARVPTLATTPQETQYF	TGCAGTGCTAGAGTCCCGACTCTAGCGACAACACCTCAAGAGACCCAGTACTTC
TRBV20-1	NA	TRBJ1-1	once	CSAPGNGNTEAFF	TGCAGTGCCCCAGGGAACGGGAACACTGAAGCTTTCTTT
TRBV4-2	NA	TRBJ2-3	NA	CASSQRVGGRRDTQYF	TGTGCCAGCAGCCAACGAGTAGGGGGACGCCGAGATACGCAGTATTTT
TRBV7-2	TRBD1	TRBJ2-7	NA	CASSWTGDSYEQYF	TGTGCCAGCAGTTGGACAGGGGATTCCTACGAGCAGTACTTC
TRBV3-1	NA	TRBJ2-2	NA	CASSQGTNTGELFF	TGTGCCAGCAGCCAGGGGACGAACACCGGGGAGCTGTTTTTT
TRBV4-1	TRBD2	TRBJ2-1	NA	CASRDPLTSGDYNEQFF	TGCGCCAGCAGGGACCCCCTAACTAGCGGGGATTACAATGAGCAGTTCTTC
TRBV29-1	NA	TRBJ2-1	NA	CSVGPSVWNEQFF	TGCAGCGTTGGGCCGTCAGTCTGGAACGAGCAGTTCTTC
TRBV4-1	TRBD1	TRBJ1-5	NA	CASSQPTGQGDNQPQHF	TGCGCCAGCAGCCAACCAACAGGACAGGGGGACAATCAGCCCCAGCATTTT
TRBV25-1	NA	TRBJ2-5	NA	CASIPWGRQETQYF	TGTGCCAGCATCCCCTGGGGTCGACAAGAGACCCAGTACTTC
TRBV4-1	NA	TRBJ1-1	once	CASSHGEGSNTEAFF	TGCGCCAGCAGCCATGGGGAGGGGTCGAACACTGAAGCTTTCTTT
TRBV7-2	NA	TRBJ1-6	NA	CASSPIGPKSGSYNSPLHF	TGTGCCAGCAGCCCTATAGGACCGAAAAGCGGGTCCTATAATTCACCCCTCCACTTT
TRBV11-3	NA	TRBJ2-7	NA	CASSSHWGGGSSYEQYF	TGTGCCAGCAGCTCTCATTGGGGGGGCGGGAGCTCCTACGAGCAGTACTTC
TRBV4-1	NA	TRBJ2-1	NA	CASSQSPFAGSYNEQFF	TGCGCCAGCAGCCAATCTCCCTTTGCGGGCTCCTACAATGAGCAGTTCTTC
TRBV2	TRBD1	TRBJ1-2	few	CASGDRDGYTF	TGTGCCAGCGGGGACAGGGATGGCTACACCTTC